One and the same sample provided the 26 T cell receptor beta chains below, sequenced in a study of beta chain features in type 1 diabetes. Overall study findings and caveats: People with Type 1 diabetes carried modestly yet significantly shorter TCRB CDR3s in all four CD4+ subsets.

The isolated RNA, all of it, was reverse transcribed, so expressed TCRB transcripts were what got sequenced. Assay: immunoSEQ multiplex PCR; the TCRdb copy retains only in-frame clones and omits some. This sample yields roughly 330,000 clones, of which less than 15% are seen a single time; 0.013% to 0.015% belongs to the top ten. These TCRs are of unknown antigen specificity. The specimen was naive CD4+ T cells from blood. The receptors shown here come from a woman between 18 and 29 years old with type 1 diabetes.

The chain has TRBV29-1 and TRBJ2-7, with 8 bases identical to TRBD1. V was pared by 5 bases and J by 1 base, with 10 bases of the junction left unmatched. Germline CDR1 reads SQVTM; CDR2 reads ANQGSEA. The CDR3 contains 15 residues. In nucleotides, the CDR3 is TGCAGCGTTACACGTCGCCAGGGGGCTTCCTACGAGCAGTACTTC. Its protein product is CSVTRRQGASYEQYF.

The J gene is TRBJ2-3, the V gene TRBV19; D perhaps matches TRBD1 (5 bases). Trimming pared 3 bases from V and 5 bases from J, leaving 15 bases between. CDR3 length: 15 residues. CDR1 and CDR2 from the germline V gene are LNHDA and SQIVND (reference sequence). In nucleotides, the CDR3 is TGTGCCAGTAGTATGGCGGCAGGGTCGGTAGATACGCAGTATTTT. Protein sequence: CASSMAAGSVDTQYF.

This clone was picked up a small number of times. The chain links TRBV5-1 to TRBJ2-1; D is possibly TRBD2 (6 bases). Trimming cost V 6 bases and J 0 bases, with 10 bases left between them. The CDR3 has 14 amino acids. The V gene's germline CDR1 is SGHRS and CDR2 YFSETQ. This CDR3 reads CASTPTSSYNEQFF. The CDR3 region has the DNA TGCGCCAGCACCCCGACTAGCTCCTACAATGAGCAGTTCTTC.

This chain uses TRBV5-6 with TRBJ2-4; TRBD1 aligns across 7 bases. This CDR3 has 14 amino acids. Germline CDR1 and CDR2: SGHDT and YYEEEE. V trimming: 1 base; J trimming: 4 bases; junction bases outside the gene matches: 2. CDR3 nucleotides: TGTGCCAGCAGCTTGAAGGACAGGAAAAACATTCAGTACTTC. As protein: CASSLKDRKNIQYF.

This clone was counted between two and nine times. The chain is built from TRBV14 and TRBJ2-3; unclear D gene. The germline CDR1 and CDR2 sequences are SGHDN and FVKESK. The CDR3 is made up of 12 amino acids. V was trimmed by 4 bases and J by 2 bases, leaving 4 bases between them. The CDR3 nucleotides read TGTGCCAGCAGCCCAATCACAGATACGCAGTATTTT. It translates to CASSPITDTQYF.

The chain couples TRBV11-3 to TRBJ2-1; D is ambiguous. Germline-derived CDR1 and CDR2 are SGHNT and YENEEA. The V gene lost 5 bases and the J gene lost 8 bases, with 7 bases spanning the gap. There are 11 residues in the CDR3. This CDR3 reads CASSRSDEQFF. The CDR3 DNA is TGTGCCAGCAGCCGGAGTGATGAGCAGTTCTTC.

The chain carries TRBV4-1 and TRBJ1-4, with TRBD1 matching over 9 bases. CDR1 MGHRA and CDR2 YSYEKL come from the germline V gene. This CDR3 is 15 amino acids long. V shed 6 bases, J shed 8 bases, and the junction held 10 bases outside the gene matches. CDR3: CASRIRDRDIEKLFF. CDR3 DNA: TGCGCCAGCAGAATCCGGGACAGGGATATAGAAAAACTGTTTTTT.

The chain carries TRBV4-1 and TRBJ1-5, with D tentatively TRBD1 (5 bases). Germline V gene lookup returns CDR1 MGHRA and CDR2 YSYEKL. V lost 0 bases, J lost 1 base, and 13 bases lay in between. This CDR3 region has 17 residues. Written as DNA, the CDR3 is TGCGCCAGCAGCCAAGATGCGGGGGAGGAGAGCAATCAGCCCCAGCATTTT. Translation gives CASSQDAGEESNQPQHF.

This clone was seen only a few times. The chain links TRBV14 to TRBJ2-5; D unresolved. The CDR3 spans 13 residues. Trimming pared 1 base from V and 4 bases from J, leaving 7 bases between. The germline V gene has CDR1 SGHDN and CDR2 FVKESK. This chain's CDR3 is CASSQARGETQYF. The CDR3 DNA reads as TGTGCCAGCAGCCAAGCCCGAGGAGAGACCCAGTACTTC.

This clone has only a few counts. This CDR3 is also generated by other DNA sequences in the sample. V and J are TRBV7-9 and TRBJ1-1; TRBD1 matches at 8 bases. Trimming at V came to 5 bases and at J to 8 bases, leaving 4 bases not matched to a gene. Germline CDR1 and CDR2: SEHNR and FQNEAQ (reference sequence). There are 12 residues in the CDR3. The CDR3 is CASSPRDREAFF. The CDR3 bases are TGTGCCAGCAGCCCCCGGGACAGGGAAGCTTTCTTT.

The rearrangement links TRBV30 to TRBJ2-7; a possible D gene is TRBD2 (6 bases). The CDR3 extends over 14 amino acids. V was pared by 2 bases and J by 2 bases, with 13 bases between. CDR1 GTSNPN and CDR2 SVGIG come from the germline V gene (reference sequence). CDR3 nucleotide sequence: TGTGCCTGGAGTCTCGGGGGAGCTGCCTACGAGCAGTACTTC. This gives the protein CAWSLGGAAYEQYF.

The chain couples TRBV7-2 to TRBJ1-1; 10 bases are shared with TRBD1. The junction had 12 bases not matched to a gene; V was cut back by 6 bases and J by 5 bases. The CDR3 has 16 residues. The germline gives CDR1 SGHTA, CDR2 FQGNSA. DNA of the CDR3: TGTGCCAGCAGTCTGCGACAGGGGGCGTCGGGAACTGAAGCTTTCTTT. It translates to CASSLRQGASGTEAFF.

V gene TRBV14 combines with J gene TRBJ2-2; maybe TRBD1 (6 bases). Germline V gives CDR1 SGHDN, CDR2 FVKESK. V gave up 5 bases and J gave up 6 bases, with 10 bases separating them. This CDR3 has 13 residues. The CDR3 region is CASSYRVAGELFF. Here the CDR3 DNA reads TGTGCCAGCAGCTACAGGGTGGCCGGGGAGCTGTTTTTT.

This clone was counted a few times. The J gene is TRBJ2-1, the V gene TRBV18; D is unclear. This CDR3 has 13 residues. V lost 3 bases, J lost 7 bases, and 10 bases lay in between. Germline assignment: CDR1 KGHSH and CDR2 LQKENI. CDR3 amino acids: CASSPQTPNEQFF. CDR3 nucleotide sequence: TGTGCCAGCTCACCGCAGACTCCGAATGAGCAGTTCTTC. Full variable domain (outside the CDR3, taken from reference TRBV18 and TRBJ2-1): NAGVMQNPRHLVRRRGQEARLRCSPMKGHSHVYWYRQLPEEGLKFMVYLQKENIIDESGMPKERFSAEFPKEGPSILRIQQVVRGDSAAYFCASSPQTPNEQFFGPGTRLTVL.

The chain is built from TRBV19 and TRBJ2-1; 10 bases agree with TRBD2. The V and J ends lost 5 bases and 6 bases, in that order; junction bases with no gene match: 4. CDR1 LNHDA and CDR2 SQIVND come from the germline V gene (reference sequence). This CDR3 contains 14 residues. The CDR3 DNA is TGTGCCAGTAGTCTAGCGGGAGCCGCCAATGAGCAGTTCTTC. Translating it yields CASSLAGAANEQFF.

V usage is TRBV19 and J usage is TRBJ2-5; 8 bases agree with TRBD1. The J segment lost 4 bases and the V segment lost 8 bases, leaving 12 bases of the junction unmatched. The CDR3 runs 15 residues. Germline V gene sequence: CDR1 LNHDA, CDR2 SQIVND (reference sequence). The CDR3 is CASSTRTGLLETQYF. The CDR3, as DNA: TGTGCCAGTTCAACTCGGACAGGGCTGTTAGAGACCCAGTACTTC.

Concerning this clone: A junction boundary mismatches the germline segment, possibly from a read error. This CDR3 is also generated by other DNA sequences in the sample. This chain uses TRBV15 with TRBJ2-7; 9 nucleotides line up with TRBD1. Germline V gene data show CDR1 as LNHNV and CDR2 as YYDKDF (reference sequence). The CDR3 sequence is 14 residues long. The CDR3 nucleotides are TGTGCCACCAGCAGGGACAGGGGCTCCTACGAACAGTACTTC. Translating it yields CATSRDRGSYEQYF.

The DNA for the CDR3 is TGTGCCAGCAGCGTAGGAGGATGGGAGCAAGAGACCCAGTACTTC. As protein: CASSVGGWEQETQYF. The chain carries TRBV9 and TRBJ2-5; D might be TRBD2 (5 bases). The CDR3 runs to 15 residues. Germline V CDR1 and CDR2: SGDLS, YYNGEE. The germline V and J ends were trimmed by 0 bases and 2 bases, with 11 bases remaining between them.

This clone was picked up a small number of times. The chain is built from TRBV27 and TRBJ1-5; D gene unclear. Germline V gene lookup returns CDR1 MNHEY and CDR2 SMNVEV (reference sequence). The V end lost 5 bases, the J end lost 7 bases, and 9 bases lay between the germline ends. This CDR3 region has 12 residues. CDR3 region: CASSASGQPQHF. As DNA, the CDR3 is TGTGCCAGCAGTGCGTCGGGGCAGCCCCAGCATTTT.

This clone was detected only a few times. This sequence joins TRBV19 and TRBJ2-7; 8 bases are shared with TRBD1. This CDR3 is 14 amino acids long. V was pared by 5 bases and J by 2 bases, with 5 bases of the junction left unmatched. The germline V gene encodes CDR1 LNHDA and CDR2 SQIVND (reference sequence). The CDR3 spells CASSLGQGPYEQYF. DNA of the CDR3: TGTGCCAGTAGTCTCGGACAGGGTCCCTACGAGCAGTACTTC. The variable domain in full, completed from reference TRBV19 and TRBJ2-7, reads DGGITQSPKYLFRKEGQNVTLSCEQNLNHDAMYWYRQDPGQGLRLIYYSQIVNDFQKGDIAEGYSVSREKKESFPLTVTSAQKNPTAFYLCASSLGQGPYEQYFGPGTRLTVT.

The chain couples TRBV7-9 to TRBJ2-3, with unresolved D. Germline assignment: CDR1 SEHNR and CDR2 FQNEAQ (reference sequence). This CDR3 has 14 amino acids. Trimming stripped 2 bases from V and 3 bases from J, with 9 bases between. The CDR3 DNA reads TGTGCCAGCAGCTTATTTTTGCTAACAGATACGCAGTATTTT. Amino acid sequence: CASSLFLLTDTQYF.

This clone was observed a few times. CDR3 in amino acids: CASSRTSGTSKETQYF. CDR3 sequence (DNA): TGTGCCAGCAGCCGAACTAGCGGGACGAGTAAAGAGACCCAGTACTTC. V and J are TRBV7-2 and TRBJ2-5; 10 bases match TRBD2. The CDR3 length is 16 residues. Trimming took 5 bases from V and 3 from J; bases not matched to a gene: 9. CDR1 and CDR2 from the germline V gene are SGHTA and FQGNSA.

This sequence joins TRBV7-9 and TRBJ2-1, with D perhaps TRBD1 (6 bases). CDR3 length equals 12 residues. From germline, CDR1 is SEHNR and CDR2 FQNEAQ (reference sequence). V was trimmed by 6 bases and J by 9 bases, leaving 12 bases between them. The CDR3: CASRRTALEQFF. CDR3 DNA: TGTGCCAGCAGGAGGACAGCTCTTGAGCAGTTCTTC. The full variable domain, with the rest looked up from reference TRBV7-9 and TRBJ2-1, is DTGVSQNPRHKITKRGQNVTFRCDPISEHNRLYWYRQTLGQGPEFLTYFQNEAQLEKSRLLSDRFSAERPKGSFSTLEIQRTEQGDSAMYLCASRRTALEQFFGPGTRLTVL.

This clone has only a few counts. J is TRBJ2-3 and V is TRBV7-2; D possibly corresponds to TRBD1 (6 bases). CDR3 length: 16 residues. Deletions cut 3 bases from V and 0 bases from J, with 13 bases between. Per germline, CDR1 SGHTA and CDR2 FQGNSA. For the CDR3, the DNA is TGTGCCAGCAGCTTGAGGGTGACAGGAAGCACAGATACGCAGTATTTT. It specifies CASSLRVTGSTDTQYF.

In this sample, this clone turned up a few times. The chain recombines TRBV7-9 with TRBJ1-1; 10 nucleotides agree with TRBD1. The CDR3 is made up of 14 amino acids. CDR1 is SEHNR, CDR2 FQNEAQ, per germline (reference sequence). The junction had 4 bases not matched to a gene; V was cut back by 5 bases and J by 4 bases. CDR3 in DNA: TGTGCCAGCAGCCCTCGGACAGGGGGCACTGAAGCTTTCTTT. The encoded protein is CASSPRTGGTEAFF.

The rearrangement uses TRBV10-2 and TRBJ2-7; 7 bases agree with TRBD2. The CDR3 is made up of 13 amino acids. Germline loops: CDR1 WSHSY, CDR2 SAAADI. J gave up 10 bases and V 2 bases, and 8 bases lay outside the gene matches. The CDR3 spells CASSESGKFHQYV. The CDR3 nucleotides are TGCGCCAGCAGTGAGAGCGGGAAGTTCCATCAGTACGTC.